A selection of T cell receptor beta chains follows, all from one sample in a study of sequential checkpoint blockade in melanoma. Profiling relied on immunoSEQ multiplex PCR, and the TCRdb table lists in-frame clones only, not all of them. The table includes approximately 11,000 clones, approximately 80% detected once. The specimen comprised CD8+ T cells sorted from blood (inferred from file names), sampled from a patient given nivolumab and ipilimumab in sequence. Every receptor here comes from a human donor with melanoma. CDR3s include the opening cysteine and the closing phenylalanine or tryptophan. The order of the fields is J gene, D gene, V gene, clone size, CDR3 protein, CDR3 DNA. A D gene is named only where the DNA matches it firmly. A row's size may be missing; if present it is once, few, many or a size class.

J gene: TRBJ1-5; D gene: -; V gene: TRBV10-2; clone size: -; CDR3 protein: CASSELGRLQPQHF; CDR3 DNA: TGCGCCAGCAGTGAGTTGGGGCGCCTTCAGCCCCAGCATTTT
J gene: TRBJ1-2; D gene: -; V gene: TRBV6-5; clone size: -; CDR3 protein: CASMQGPNYGYTF; CDR3 DNA: TGTGCCAGCATGCAGGGGCCAAACTATGGCTACACCTTC
J gene: TRBJ1-4; D gene: -; V gene: TRBV5-1; clone size: -; CDR3 protein: CASSLDPATNEKLFF; CDR3 DNA: TGCGCCAGCAGCTTGGATCCTGCAACTAATGAAAAACTGTTTTTT
J gene: TRBJ2-6; D gene: TRBD1; V gene: TRBV6-4; clone size: -; CDR3 protein: CASSRTGAGSGANVLTF; CDR3 DNA: TGTGCCAGCAGTAGGACAGGGGCGGGCTCTGGGGCCAACGTCCTGACTTTC
J gene: TRBJ2-7; D gene: TRBD2; V gene: TRBV6-5; clone size: -; CDR3 protein: CASSPPGGSPYEQYF; CDR3 DNA: TGTGCCAGCAGCCCCCCTGGCGGGAGTCCCTACGAGCAGTACTTC
J gene: TRBJ1-1; D gene: -; V gene: TRBV2; clone size: -; CDR3 protein: CCEQGNTEAFF; CDR3 DNA: TGCTGTGAGCAGGGCAACACTGAAGCTTTCTTT
J gene: TRBJ2-2; D gene: TRBD2; V gene: TRBV9; clone size: -; CDR3 protein: CASSLRTSTLAGELFF; CDR3 DNA: TGTGCCAGCAGCTTACGGACTAGCACGCTTGCCGGGGAGCTGTTTTTT
J gene: TRBJ1-1; D gene: -; V gene: TRBV11-2; clone size: once; CDR3 protein: CASSYARDKPNTEAFF; CDR3 DNA: TGTGCCAGCAGCTACGCCCGGGACAAGCCGAACACTGAAGCTTTCTTT
J gene: TRBJ2-5; D gene: -; V gene: TRBV14; clone size: -; CDR3 protein: CASSQDRWSGRETQYF; CDR3 DNA: TGTGCCAGCAGCCAAGATAGGTGGTCAGGGCGAGAGACCCAGTACTTC
J gene: TRBJ2-5; D gene: TRBD1; V gene: TRBV6-6; clone size: few; CDR3 protein: CASRRRDRQQETQYF; CDR3 DNA: TGTGCCAGCAGGCGCCGGGACAGGCAACAAGAGACCCAGTACTTC
J gene: TRBJ1-1; D gene: -; V gene: TRBV7-6; clone size: -; CDR3 protein: CASSLGSGVNTEAFF; CDR3 DNA: TGTGCCAGCAGCTTAGGCTCGGGGGTGAACACTGAAGCTTTCTTT
J gene: TRBJ1-4; D gene: TRBD1; V gene: TRBV7-9; clone size: -; CDR3 protein: CASSDRGQGEKLFF; CDR3 DNA: TGTGCCAGCAGCGACAGGGGGCAGGGTGAAAAACTGTTTTTT
J gene: TRBJ1-1; D gene: TRBD1; V gene: TRBV19; clone size: -; CDR3 protein: CASSLRGLEAFF; CDR3 DNA: TGTGCCAGTAGTCTCAGGGGGCTAGAAGCTTTCTTT
J gene: TRBJ1-1; D gene: -; V gene: TRBV30; clone size: -; CDR3 protein: CAWRGWFGEAFF; CDR3 DNA: TGTGCCTGGAGGGGCTGGTTCGGTGAAGCTTTCTTT
J gene: TRBJ2-7; D gene: -; V gene: TRBV9; clone size: -; CDR3 protein: CASSLLLGDEQYF; CDR3 DNA: TGTGCCAGCAGCCTACTACTAGGCGACGAGCAGTACTTC
J gene: TRBJ2-7; D gene: TRBD2; V gene: TRBV9; clone size: -; CDR3 protein: CASSVVAAGVNEQYF; CDR3 DNA: TGTGCCAGCAGCGTAGTGGCAGCGGGAGTTAACGAGCAGTACTTC
J gene: TRBJ2-1; D gene: -; V gene: TRBV6-5; clone size: -; CDR3 protein: CASRQAGAVEFF; CDR3 DNA: TGTGCCAGCAGGCAAGCAGGGGCCGTGGAGTTCTTC
J gene: TRBJ2-7; D gene: -; V gene: TRBV9; clone size: -; CDR3 protein: CASSGRSSYEQYF; CDR3 DNA: TGTGCCAGCAGCGGGCGGAGCTCCTACGAGCAGTACTTC
J gene: TRBJ2-1; D gene: TRBD2; V gene: TRBV6-6; clone size: -; CDR3 protein: CASNLGGAGFF; CDR3 DNA: TGTGCCAGCAACCTCGGGGGGGCGGGGTTCTTC
J gene: TRBJ2-7; D gene: TRBD1; V gene: TRBV7-9; clone size: few; CDR3 protein: CASSPGQETYEQYF; CDR3 DNA: TGTGCCAGCAGCCCAGGACAGGAAACCTACGAGCAGTACTTC
J gene: TRBJ2-7; D gene: -; V gene: TRBV2; clone size: -; CDR3 protein: CASSYTPLQGYEQYF; CDR3 DNA: TGTGCCAGCAGTTACACTCCCCTCCAGGGCTACGAGCAGTACTTC
J gene: TRBJ1-2; D gene: -; V gene: TRBV14; clone size: once; CDR3 protein: CASSQDRGYSYGYTF; CDR3 DNA: TGTGCCAGCAGCCAAGATCGGGGGTATAGCTATGGCTACACCTTC
J gene: TRBJ1-1; D gene: -; V gene: TRBV30; clone size: -; CDR3 protein: CAWSVFGDTEAFF; CDR3 DNA: TGTGCCTGGAGTGTATTTGGAGACACTGAAGCTTTCTTT